These T cell receptor beta chains were read from a single sample in a study of OX40 agonist ivuxolimab in advanced cancers. Profiled with immunoSEQ multiplex PCR; TCRdb holds only in-frame clones, not every one. Here the sample spans some 40,000 clones, 83% being singletons. Sequences were derived from CD4+ or CD8+ T cells sorted from blood, sampled in a trial of the OX40 agonist ivuxolimab. The receptor set was obtained from an adult with an advanced solid tumor such as melanoma, head and neck, liver or kidney cancer. The CDR3 runs from the conserved cysteine through the conserved F or W. The D gene is left open where the match is weak. Clone size is stated in some rows and not others, as once, few, many or a class when expanded.

>TRBV7-8|TRBJ2-7|TRBD2|NA|14
TGTGCCAGCAGCCCCGGGACTACCGCCTACGAGCAGTACTTC
CASSPGTTAYEQYF
>TRBV9|TRBJ2-7|NA|NA|15
TGTGCCAGCAGCCCCTCGGTCGCAGTTTCCTACGAGCAGTACTTC
CASSPSVAVSYEQYF
>TRBV30|TRBJ1-2|TRBD1|NA|15
TGTGCCTGGAGACCCGGGACAGGGGTTTTCTATGGCTACACCTTC
CAWRPGTGVFYGYTF
>TRBV9|TRBJ1-2|NA|once|14
TGTGCCAGCAGCGGGAGGGATGCCGGCTATGGCTACACCTTC
CASSGRDAGYGYTF
>TRBV15|TRBJ2-7|NA|NA|13
TGTGCCACCAGTCCTGTTCCAACCTACGAGCAGTACTTC
CATSPVPTYEQYF
>TRBV6-5|TRBJ1-1|NA|NA|12
TGTGCCAGCGGTCCTGGGGGCACTGAAGCTTTCTTT
CASGPGGTEAFF
>TRBV28|TRBJ1-2|TRBD1|NA|15
TGTGCCAGCAGCAATTACAGGGGAGGAAACTATGGCTACACCTTC
CASSNYRGGNYGYTF
>TRBV12-5|TRBJ1-1|NA|NA|13
TGTGCTAGTGGTTTGAGTCGGGACTCTGGCGCTTTCTTT
CASGLSRDSGAFF
>TRBV5-6|TRBJ2-6|NA|NA|17
TGTGCCAGCAGCCGCATCTACAGCGATTCTGGGGCCAACGTCCTGACTTTC
CASSRIYSDSGANVLTF
>TRBV7-7|TRBJ1-1|NA|NA|13
TGTGCCAGCAGCTACTCAGTCTTCACTGAGGCTTTCTTT
CASSYSVFTEAFF
>TRBV25-1|TRBJ1-2|NA|NA|11
TGTGCCAGCGGACATAACTATGGCTACACCTTC
CASGHNYGYTF
>TRBV9|TRBJ2-3|TRBD2|NA|14
TGTGCCAGCAGCCTAGCGGGGATCACAGATACGCAGTATTTT
CASSLAGITDTQYF